The 31 T cell receptor beta chains in this list originate from one sample, sequenced in a study of early T cells in non-severe SARS-CoV-2 infection. MiXCR, applied by TCRdb to the 5' RACE reads, yields one record per CDR3 protein. The table shows roughly 88,000 distinct CDR3 sequences, with 14% occurring only once. Source material: whole blood. The receptors were gathered from an adult who was a healthcare worker with PCR-confirmed SARS-CoV-2 infection or an uninfected control (not recorded which).

CDR3 residues: CASSSAGETDTQYF. Written as DNA, the CDR3 is TGCGCCAGCAGCTCGGCGGGGGAGACAGATACGCAGTATTTT. This rearrangement joins TRBV5-1 to TRBJ2-3, with 7 nucleotides matching TRBD2. This CDR3 comprises 14 residues. CDR1 and CDR2 (germline): SGHRS, YFSETQ. With V trimmed by 3 bases and J by 3 bases, 4 bases remained unmatched.

In the case of this clonotype: One end of the junction varies from germline; a read error may be responsible. This chain connects TRBV24-1 to TRBJ1-5; D is undetermined. Germline V gene data show CDR1 as KGHDR and CDR2 as SFDVKD. CDR3 size: 13 residues. Here the CDR3 DNA reads TGCGCCACCAGCGGGATTAGCAATCAGCCCCAGCATTTT. Its protein is CATSGISNQPQHF.

This clonotype has more than one count but fewer than ten. This chain links TRBV24-1 with TRBJ1-6, with D unclear. CDR1 is KGHDR and CDR2 is SFDVKD in the germline V gene. V was shortened by 7 bases and J by 0 bases, with 6 bases between the two germline ends. This CDR3 has 14 residues. DNA for the CDR3: TGTGCCACCAGGGACGGCTCCTATAATTCACCCCTCCACTTT. It specifies CATRDGSYNSPLHF.

This clonotype occurred a few times. The CDR3 DNA follows: TGCGCCAGCAGCCGAGGACAGGGTAGTGGGGCCAACGTCCTGACTTTC. Translation: CASSRGQGSGANVLTF. This chain connects TRBV4-1 to TRBJ2-6, with 8 nucleotides matching TRBD1. CDR1 and CDR2 from the germline V gene are MGHRA and YSYEKL. The ends lost 4 bases at V and 3 bases at J; junction bases unmatched: 5. This CDR3 is 16 amino acids long.

V is TRBV7-9 and J is TRBJ1-3; maybe TRBD1 (6 bases). The germline CDR1 and CDR2 sequences are SEHNR and FQNEAQ (reference sequence). Trimming removed 5 bases from V and 8 bases from J, with 13 bases in between. CDR3 size: 13 residues. The CDR3: CASSTEGGHTIYF. As DNA, the CDR3 is TGTGCCAGCAGCACAGAGGGGGGACACACCATATATTTT.

This chain uses TRBV7-6 with TRBJ2-5, with a weak D call TRBD2 (6 bases). The CDR3 totals 12 residues. CDR1 is SGHVS, CDR2 FNYEAQ, per germline. V was pared by 2 bases and J by 12 bases, with 13 bases between. This chain's CDR3 is CASSLSAGPKYF. CDR3 sequence (DNA): TGTGCCAGCAGCTTATCGGCGGGGCCCAAGTACTTC.

The chain recombines TRBV4-3 with TRBJ1-1; a possible D gene is TRBD1 (5 bases). CDR1 LGHNA and CDR2 YSLEER come from the germline V gene. The CDR3 sequence is 15 residues long. V gave up 1 base and J gave up 3 bases, with 12 bases separating them. The CDR3: CASSQVVGDDTEAFF. The CDR3 coding sequence is TGCGCCAGCAGCCAAGTCGTTGGGGACGACACTGAAGCTTTCTTT.

This clonotype was found many times. The chain carries TRBV11-2 and TRBJ2-1; 12 bases map to TRBD2. The CDR3 is made up of 15 amino acids. The V gene's germline CDR1 is SGHAT and CDR2 FQNNGV. J gave up 6 bases and V 1 base, and 1 base lay outside the gene matches. DNA of the CDR3: TGTGCCAGCAGCTTAGCACTAGCGGGGGGCAATGAGCAGTTCTTC. Translating gives CASSLALAGGNEQFF.

The chain has TRBV12-3 or TRBV12-4 and TRBJ1-5, with 7 bases matching TRBD1. V was pared by 5 bases and J by 3 bases, with 10 bases of the junction left unmatched. This CDR3 spans 16 amino acids. The CDR3 nucleotides read TGTGCCAGCAGTCACAGATTACAGGGGAACAATCAGCCCCAGCATTTT. It translates to CASSHRLQGNNQPQHF.

This clonotype came up a few times. V gene TRBV28 combines with J gene TRBJ2-1, with 8 bases identical to TRBD2. The CDR3 covers 15 residues. CDR1 is MDHEN and CDR2 is SYDVKM in the germline V gene. Trimming removed 5 bases from V and 6 bases from J; junction bases left unmatched: 9. CDR3 region: CASSSPGGPSNEQFF. DNA of the CDR3: TGTGCCAGCAGTAGCCCGGGGGGGCCAAGCAATGAGCAGTTCTTC. Filled out from reference TRBV28 and TRBJ2-1, the complete variable domain reads DVKVTQSSRYLVKRTGEKVFLECVQDMDHENMFWYRQDPGLGLRLIYFSYDVKMKEKGDIPEGYSVSREKKERFSLILESASTNQTSMYLCASSSPGGPSNEQFFGPGTRLTVL.

This clonotype was counted ten times or more. The V gene is TRBV6-5, the J gene TRBJ1-1, with unresolved D. V was shortened by 1 base and J by 1 base, with 7 bases between the two germline ends. Germline V gene data show CDR1 as MNHEY and CDR2 as SVGAGI. The CDR3 has 14 amino acids. The CDR3 sequence: CASSYYGENTEAFF. As DNA, the CDR3 is TGTGCCAGCAGTTACTACGGGGAGAACACTGAAGCTTTCTTT.

This clonotype was seen a handful of times. V is TRBV12-3 or TRBV12-4 and J is TRBJ1-4; TRBD1 matches 8 bases. V shed 7 bases, J shed 3 bases, and the junction held 10 bases outside the gene matches. The CDR3 length is 16 residues. The CDR3 here is CASIPDRVLPNEKLFF. CDR3 nucleotide sequence: TGTGCCAGCATCCCGGACAGGGTCCTTCCTAATGAAAAACTGTTTTTT.

This chain connects TRBV19 to TRBJ1-1; D unclear. V lost 7 bases and J lost 1, with 4 bases in between. This CDR3 has 11 amino acids. In germline, CDR1 is LNHDA, CDR2 SQIVND (reference sequence). CDR3 sequence (DNA): TGTGCCAGTAAGAGGAACACTGAAGCTTTCTTT. Amino acids: CASKRNTEAFF.

The J gene is TRBJ1-4, the V gene TRBV28; D remains ambiguous. Germline loops: CDR1 MDHEN, CDR2 SYDVKM. V lost 3 bases, J lost 7 bases, and 9 bases lay in between. This CDR3 spans 13 amino acids. This CDR3 is CASSFNDLEKLFF. CDR3 coding DNA: TGTGCCAGCAGTTTTAATGACCTTGAAAAACTGTTTTTT.

This clonotype was seen repeatedly, ten times or more. The V call is TRBV27, the J call TRBJ2-7, with D unclear. Germline assignment: CDR1 MNHEY and CDR2 SMNVEV (reference sequence). V was pared by 5 bases and J by 7 bases, with 12 bases between. The CDR3 spans 12 residues. CDR3 region: CASSREPGEQYF. The CDR3 bases are TGTGCCAGCAGTCGAGAACCCGGGGAGCAGTACTTC.

This sequence joins TRBV20-1 and TRBJ2-7, with 7 bases lining up with TRBD2. CDR1 and CDR2 from the germline V gene are DFQATT and SNEGSKA (reference sequence). After removal of 3 bases from V and 1 base from J, the junction contained 3 bases not matched to a gene. The CDR3 is 13 residues long. In nucleotides, the CDR3 is TGCAGTGCTAGTGCGGGGGAGTCCTACGAGCAGTACTTC. This translates into CSASAGESYEQYF.

The gene calls are TRBV12-3 or TRBV12-4 and TRBJ1-4; no clear D gene. The V gene lost 3 bases and the J gene lost 5 bases, with 10 bases spanning the gap. This CDR3 comprises 14 residues. This CDR3 reads CASSFVGVNEKLFF. The DNA of the CDR3 is TGTGCCAGCAGTTTCGTTGGGGTGAATGAAAAACTGTTTTTT.

This clonotype was counted only a few times. This chain joins TRBV28 and TRBJ2-5; TRBD1 agrees at 7 bases. Looked up from germline, CDR1 is MDHEN and CDR2 is SYDVKM. With V trimmed by 6 bases and J by 2 bases, 6 bases remained unmatched. CDR3 length: 14 amino acids. CDR3 coding DNA: TGTGCCAGCAGAAGACCGGGACAGCAAGAGACCCAGTACTTC. Protein product: CASRRPGQQETQYF.

As DNA, the CDR3 is TGTGCCAGCAGCCAAGATCGGGGGGGTCATGAGACCCAGTACTTC. Protein: CASSQDRGGHETQYF. V and J are TRBV3-1 and TRBJ2-5; the match to TRBD2 covers 8 bases. There are 15 residues in the CDR3. V shed 0 bases and J 5 bases; nucleotides not matched to a gene: 5. Germline V lookup: CDR1 LGHDT, CDR2 YNNKEL (reference sequence).

The rearrangement uses TRBV5-1 and TRBJ2-5; 7 nucleotides line up with TRBD2. The CDR3 length is 15 residues. V dropped 4 bases and J dropped 2; count of bases not matched to a gene: 8. Germline V gives CDR1 SGHRS, CDR2 YFSETQ. CDR3 amino acids: CASSISGLGQETQYF. DNA of the CDR3: TGCGCCAGCAGCATCTCCGGACTAGGGCAAGAGACCCAGTACTTC.

This clonotype was found many times. The V gene is TRBV21-1, the J gene TRBJ1-1. TRBV21-1 is a recognized pseudogene. This CDR3 is built from 11 residues. In DNA form, the CDR3 reads TGTGCCAGCAACCGGAACACTGAAGCTTTCTTT. It codes for CASNRNTEAFF.

This chain connects TRBV9 to TRBJ2-2; D is undetermined. Trimming cost V 0 bases and J 6 bases, with 12 bases left between them. The CDR3 loop spans 15 amino acids. CDR1 and CDR2 (germline): SGDLS, YYNGEE. The CDR3 sequence: CASSVVFSSPGELFF. For the CDR3, the DNA is TGTGCCAGCAGCGTAGTTTTTTCGAGCCCCGGGGAGCTGTTTTTT. Based on the CDR3 plus reference TRBV9 and TRBJ2-2, the full variable domain is DSGVTQTPKHLITATGQRVTLRCSPRSGDLSVYWYQQSLDQGLQFLIQYYNGEERAKGNILERFSAQQFPDLHSELNLSSLELGDSALYFCASSVVFSSPGELFFGEGSRLTVL.

This clonotype came up many times. This chain uses TRBV6-1 with TRBJ1-5; the match to TRBD1 covers 9 bases. V gave up 3 bases and J gave up 4 bases; unmatched junction bases: 1. This CDR3 spans 14 amino acids. Germline loops: CDR1 MNHNS, CDR2 SASEGT. CDR3 residues: CASSEDRGNQPQHF. CDR3 DNA: TGTGCCAGCAGTGAGGACAGGGGTAATCAGCCCCAGCATTTT.

V and J are TRBV6-1 and TRBJ2-7; the match to TRBD1 covers 9 bases. Germline V gene sequence: CDR1 MNHNS, CDR2 SASEGT. V lost 6 bases and J lost 4; bases outside the gene matches: 4. This CDR3 comprises 13 residues. CDR3 region: CASRFDRGYEQYF. The DNA for the CDR3 is TGTGCCAGCAGGTTCGACAGGGGGTACGAGCAGTACTTC.

The sample holds many counts of this clonotype. The chain uses TRBV28 and TRBJ2-1, with 9 bases matching TRBD2. With 2 bases clipped from V and 4 bases from J, the junction kept 6 bases outside the gene matches. Germline values: CDR1 MDHEN, CDR2 SYDVKM. There are 16 residues in the CDR3. DNA for the CDR3: TGTGCCAGCAGTTTAAGGAGCGGGGGGCCTTACAATGAGCAGTTCTTC. Translation gives CASSLRSGGPYNEQFF.

This clonotype was detected many times. J is TRBJ2-2 and V is TRBV6-2 or TRBV6-3; D call uncertain. Germline V gene data show CDR1 as MNHEY and CDR2 as SVGEGT. Deletions cut 2 bases from V and 3 bases from J, with 7 bases between. The CDR3 sequence is 14 residues long. The CDR3 sequence is CASSYPPDTGELFF. Here the CDR3 DNA reads TGTGCCAGCAGTTACCCTCCGGACACCGGGGAGCTGTTTTTT.

This clonotype was found once. V is TRBV11-3 and J is TRBJ2-1; D is perhaps TRBD2 (6 bases). The CDR3 covers 14 residues. Trimming took 1 base from V and 8 from J, leaving 12 bases between them. Germline V gives CDR1 SGHNT, CDR2 YENEEA. CDR3: CASSLAGETHEQFF. The CDR3 coding sequence is TGTGCCAGCAGCTTAGCGGGGGAGACGCATGAGCAGTTCTTC.

Many counts were recorded for this clonotype. The chain is built from TRBV6-6 and TRBJ2-5, with D perhaps TRBD2 (6 bases). Germline V gene lookup returns CDR1 MNHNY and CDR2 SVGAGI (reference sequence). V lost 9 bases and J lost 1, with 9 bases in between. CDR3 length: 12 residues. The DNA of the CDR3 is TGTGCCAGTGGGACTTCCCAAGAGACCCAGTACTTC. Protein product: CASGTSQETQYF.

This chain joins TRBV4-2 and TRBJ1-1; D remains ambiguous. V lost 1 base and J 5 bases, leaving 11 bases between the germline ends. CDR3 length equals 14 residues. From germline, CDR1 is LGHNA and CDR2 YNFKEQ. CDR3 bases: TGTGCCAGCAGCCAAGCGGTCCGGGTAACTGAAGCTTTCTTT. It encodes CASSQAVRVTEAFF.

V is TRBV20-1 and J is TRBJ1-6; 7 nucleotides match TRBD1. Germline values: CDR1 DFQATT, CDR2 SNEGSKA (reference sequence). The junction had 3 bases not matched to a gene; V was cut back by 1 base and J by 6 bases. The CDR3 sequence is 14 residues long. In nucleotides, the CDR3 is TGCAGTGCTAGAGGACAGGGAGGTAATTCACCCCTCCACTTT. It encodes CSARGQGGNSPLHF.

This clonotype showed up just a few times. The chain couples TRBV12-3 or TRBV12-4 to TRBJ1-2; 9 positions agree with TRBD1. The V and J ends lost 6 bases and 11 bases, in that order; junction bases with no gene match: 10. This CDR3 is 13 amino acids long. CDR3 DNA sequence: TGTGCCAGCAGGACCGGGACAGGGCTCGGTTACACCTTC. It translates to CASRTGTGLGYTF.